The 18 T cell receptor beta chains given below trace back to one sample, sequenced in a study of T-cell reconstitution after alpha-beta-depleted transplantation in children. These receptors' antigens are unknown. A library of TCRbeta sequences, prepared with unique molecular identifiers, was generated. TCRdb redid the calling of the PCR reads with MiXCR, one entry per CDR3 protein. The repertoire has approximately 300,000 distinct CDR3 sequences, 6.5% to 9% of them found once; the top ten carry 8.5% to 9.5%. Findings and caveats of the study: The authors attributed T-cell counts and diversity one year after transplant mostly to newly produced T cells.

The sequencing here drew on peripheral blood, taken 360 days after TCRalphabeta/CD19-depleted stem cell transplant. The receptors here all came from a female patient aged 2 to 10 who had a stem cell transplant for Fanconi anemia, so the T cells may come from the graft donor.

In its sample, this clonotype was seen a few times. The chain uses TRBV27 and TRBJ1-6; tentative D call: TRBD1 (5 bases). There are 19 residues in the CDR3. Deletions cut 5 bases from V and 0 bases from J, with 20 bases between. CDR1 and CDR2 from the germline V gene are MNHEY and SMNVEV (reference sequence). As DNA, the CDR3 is TGTGCCAGCAGTCATCCGACAGTCCCCTGGAGCTCCTATAATTCACCCCTCCACTTT. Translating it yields CASSHPTVPWSSYNSPLHF.

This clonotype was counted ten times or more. Here the CDR3 reads CASSLTGTGANQPQHF. The CDR3 bases are TGTGCCAGCAGCTTAACCGGGACAGGGGCCAATCAGCCCCAGCATTTT. The chain joins TRBV7-2 to TRBJ1-5; 10 nucleotides line up with TRBD1. The V gene end was trimmed by 2 bases and the J gene end by 3 bases; junction bases not matched to a gene: 4. Germline assignment: CDR1 SGHTA and CDR2 FQGNSA. CDR3 length: 16 residues.

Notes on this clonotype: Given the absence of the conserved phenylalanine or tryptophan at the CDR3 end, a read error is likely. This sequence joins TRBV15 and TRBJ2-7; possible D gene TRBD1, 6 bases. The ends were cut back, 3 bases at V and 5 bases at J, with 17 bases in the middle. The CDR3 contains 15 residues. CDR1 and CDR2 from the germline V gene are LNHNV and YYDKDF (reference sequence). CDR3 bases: TGTGCCACCAGCAGTCAGGGGTCTCCAAAAGACGAGCAGTACCTC. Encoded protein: CATSSQGSPKDEQYL.

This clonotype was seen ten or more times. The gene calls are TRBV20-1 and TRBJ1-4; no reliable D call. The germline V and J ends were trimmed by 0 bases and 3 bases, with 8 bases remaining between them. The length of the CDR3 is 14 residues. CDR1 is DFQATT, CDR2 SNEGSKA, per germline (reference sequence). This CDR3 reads CSAREGSANEKLFF. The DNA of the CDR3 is TGCAGTGCTAGAGAAGGGTCAGCTAATGAAAAACTGTTTTTT.

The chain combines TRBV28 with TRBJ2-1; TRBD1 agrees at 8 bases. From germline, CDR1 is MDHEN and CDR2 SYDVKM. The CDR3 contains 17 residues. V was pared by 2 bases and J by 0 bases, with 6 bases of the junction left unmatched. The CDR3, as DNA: TGTGCCAGCAGTTTACTCTCCGGGACAGGCTCCTACAATGAGCAGTTCTTC. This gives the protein CASSLLSGTGSYNEQFF.

This CDR3 is CSVALRGGYNEQFF. The CDR3 region has the DNA TGCAGTGTTGCCCTCCGCGGGGGTTACAATGAGCAGTTCTTC. The rearrangement uses TRBV20-1 and TRBJ2-1; 7 nucleotides line up with TRBD2. V was clipped by 7 bases and J by 4 bases; unmatched bases: 10. CDR3 length: 14 amino acids. CDR1 DFQATT and CDR2 SNEGSKA come from the germline V gene (reference sequence).

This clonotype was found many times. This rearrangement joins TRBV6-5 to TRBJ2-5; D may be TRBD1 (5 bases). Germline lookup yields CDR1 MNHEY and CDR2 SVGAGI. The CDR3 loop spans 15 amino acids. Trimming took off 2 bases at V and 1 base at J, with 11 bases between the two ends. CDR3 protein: CASSYASGSQETQYF. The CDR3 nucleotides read TGTGCCAGCAGTTACGCTTCAGGGTCCCAAGAGACCCAGTACTTC.

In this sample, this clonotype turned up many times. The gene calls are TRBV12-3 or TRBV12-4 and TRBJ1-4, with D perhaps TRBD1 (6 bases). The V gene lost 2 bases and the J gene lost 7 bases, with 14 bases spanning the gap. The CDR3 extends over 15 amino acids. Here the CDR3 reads CASSLRGRDIEKLFF. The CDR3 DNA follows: TGTGCCAGCAGTTTAAGGGGCCGGGACATTGAAAAACTGTTTTTT.

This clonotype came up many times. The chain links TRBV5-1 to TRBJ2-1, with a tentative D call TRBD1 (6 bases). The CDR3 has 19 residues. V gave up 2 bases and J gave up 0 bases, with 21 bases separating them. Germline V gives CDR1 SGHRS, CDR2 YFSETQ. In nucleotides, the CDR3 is TGCGCCAGCAGCTTCCCGGGACAACGCTCTCTCCCCTCCTACAATGAGCAGTTCTTC. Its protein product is CASSFPGQRSLPSYNEQFF.

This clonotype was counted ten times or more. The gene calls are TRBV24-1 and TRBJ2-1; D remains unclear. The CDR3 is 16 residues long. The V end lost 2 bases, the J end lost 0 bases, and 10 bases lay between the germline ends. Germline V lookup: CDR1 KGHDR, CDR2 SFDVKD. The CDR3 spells CATSDYQFSSYNEQFF. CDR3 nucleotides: TGTGCCACCAGTGATTACCAATTCAGCTCCTACAATGAGCAGTTCTTC.

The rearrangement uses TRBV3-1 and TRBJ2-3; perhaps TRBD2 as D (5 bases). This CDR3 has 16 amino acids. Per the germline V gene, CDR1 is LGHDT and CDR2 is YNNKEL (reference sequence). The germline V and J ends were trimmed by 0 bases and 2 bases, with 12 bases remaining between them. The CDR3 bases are TGTGCCAGCAGCCAAGAAGTAAGCGGCCCCACAGATACGCAGTATTTT. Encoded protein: CASSQEVSGPTDTQYF.

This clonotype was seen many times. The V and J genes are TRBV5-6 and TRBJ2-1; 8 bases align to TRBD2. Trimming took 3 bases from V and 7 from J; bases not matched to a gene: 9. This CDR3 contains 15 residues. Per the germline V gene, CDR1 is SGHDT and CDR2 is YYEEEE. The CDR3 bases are TGTGCCAGCAGCTCCCCCAGCGGGGGTCGTAATGAGCAGTTCTTC. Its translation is CASSSPSGGRNEQFF.

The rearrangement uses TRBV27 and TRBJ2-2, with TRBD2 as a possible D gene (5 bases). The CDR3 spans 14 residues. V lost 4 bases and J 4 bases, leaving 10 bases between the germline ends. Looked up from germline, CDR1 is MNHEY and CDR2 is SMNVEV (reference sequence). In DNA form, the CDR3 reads TGTGCCAGCAGTTCCCTAGAGGGCACCGGGGAGCTGTTTTTT. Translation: CASSSLEGTGELFF.

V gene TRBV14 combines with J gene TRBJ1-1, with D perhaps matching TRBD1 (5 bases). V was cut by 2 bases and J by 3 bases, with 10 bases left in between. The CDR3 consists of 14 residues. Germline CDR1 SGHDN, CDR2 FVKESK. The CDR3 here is CASSQNQGHTEAFF. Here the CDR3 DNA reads TGTGCCAGCAGCCAAAACCAGGGCCACACTGAAGCTTTCTTT.

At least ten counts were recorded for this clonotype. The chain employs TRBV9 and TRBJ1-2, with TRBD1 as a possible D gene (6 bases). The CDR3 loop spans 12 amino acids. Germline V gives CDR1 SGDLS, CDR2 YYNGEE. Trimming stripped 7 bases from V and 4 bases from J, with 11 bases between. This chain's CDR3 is CASGGTPYGYTF. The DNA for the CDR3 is TGTGCCAGCGGAGGGACACCCTATGGCTACACCTTC.

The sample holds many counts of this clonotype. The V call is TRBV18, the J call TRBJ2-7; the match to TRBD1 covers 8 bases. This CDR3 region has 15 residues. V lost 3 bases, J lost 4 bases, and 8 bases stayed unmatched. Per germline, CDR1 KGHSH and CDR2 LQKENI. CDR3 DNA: TGTGCCAGCTCACCCCAGGACAGGGAACTATACGAGCAGTACTTC. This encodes CASSPQDRELYEQYF.

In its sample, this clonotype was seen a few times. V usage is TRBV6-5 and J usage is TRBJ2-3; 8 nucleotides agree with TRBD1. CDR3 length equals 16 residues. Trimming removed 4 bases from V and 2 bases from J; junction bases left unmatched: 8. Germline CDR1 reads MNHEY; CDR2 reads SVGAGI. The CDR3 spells CASSSWTGPTTDTQYF. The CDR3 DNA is TGTGCCAGCAGTTCTTGGACAGGGCCAACCACAGATACGCAGTATTTT.

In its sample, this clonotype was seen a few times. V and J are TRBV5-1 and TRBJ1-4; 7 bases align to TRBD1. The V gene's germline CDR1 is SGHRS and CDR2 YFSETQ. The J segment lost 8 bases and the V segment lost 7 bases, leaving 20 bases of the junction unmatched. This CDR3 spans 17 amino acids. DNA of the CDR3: TGCGCCAGCCGGCAAACAAAACAGGGGCCCGCGGGGGAAAAACTGTTTTTT. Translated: CASRQTKQGPAGEKLFF.